This section outlines one T cell receptor beta chain sequence together with its context. V shed 3 bases, J shed 3 bases, and the junction held 0 bases outside the gene matches. The CDR3 is 12 amino acids. Germline V CDR1 and CDR2: SGDLS, YYNGEE. These data belong to a study of blood T cell repertoires in COVID-19. About the study: Acute and convalescent COVID-19 samples came from the United States, Italy and Spain. In each case, the material was cDNA or gDNA derived from T cells, B-cell-depleted T cells, or PBMCs.

How the authors handled the data: Reference gene primer amplification gave estimated nucleated cell counts. Clones were read by immunoSEQ multiplex PCR, and TCRdb kept only the in-frame ones, dropping some. Clonal size and the V and J genes are those of that table, whereas D and trimming came from the DNA. The sample carries more than 95,000 clones, about four fifths recorded once. The source of this sequence is a man aged 60-69 years with acute or convalescent COVID-19. The source material was peripheral blood. The gene calls are TRBV9 and TRBJ2-7, with 7 bases identical to TRBD2. The CDR3 nucleotides are TGTGCCAGCAGCGCTAGCGGCTACGAGCAGTACTTC. Translated, it gives CASSASGYEQYF.